This TCR beta chain derives from a study of CD8+CD57+ T cells in acquired aplastic anemia. General observations from the study: There were over 25 CD8+ CDR3 sequences that occurred in both patients and controls.

As for this clonotype: Its specificity is not known.

Patients sequenced had flow cytometry evidence of CD8+CD57+ cell expansion. None of the patients had been given any therapy when their blood was sampled. Per germline, CDR1 DFQATT and CDR2 SNEGSKA (reference sequence). The CDR3 has 14 residues. V gave up 0 bases and J gave up 0 bases, with 8 bases separating them. CDR3 and TCR beta VDJ profiling relied on a genomic DNA template. TCRdb reprocessed the reads with MiXCR, giving one entry per CDR3 protein. The table has 200,000 to 300,000 distinct CDR3 sequences, 82% seen once. Sequencing was done on a sample of sorted CD4+, CD8+, or CD8+CD57+ T cells (not recorded which) from PBMCs. The chain couples TRBV20-1 to TRBJ2-5; D gene ambiguous. The sequence was collected from a human donor with aplastic anemia. The CDR3 is CSARDTADQETQYF. The CDR3 nucleotides are TGCAGTGCTAGAGATACGGCGGACCAAGAGACCCAGTACTTC.